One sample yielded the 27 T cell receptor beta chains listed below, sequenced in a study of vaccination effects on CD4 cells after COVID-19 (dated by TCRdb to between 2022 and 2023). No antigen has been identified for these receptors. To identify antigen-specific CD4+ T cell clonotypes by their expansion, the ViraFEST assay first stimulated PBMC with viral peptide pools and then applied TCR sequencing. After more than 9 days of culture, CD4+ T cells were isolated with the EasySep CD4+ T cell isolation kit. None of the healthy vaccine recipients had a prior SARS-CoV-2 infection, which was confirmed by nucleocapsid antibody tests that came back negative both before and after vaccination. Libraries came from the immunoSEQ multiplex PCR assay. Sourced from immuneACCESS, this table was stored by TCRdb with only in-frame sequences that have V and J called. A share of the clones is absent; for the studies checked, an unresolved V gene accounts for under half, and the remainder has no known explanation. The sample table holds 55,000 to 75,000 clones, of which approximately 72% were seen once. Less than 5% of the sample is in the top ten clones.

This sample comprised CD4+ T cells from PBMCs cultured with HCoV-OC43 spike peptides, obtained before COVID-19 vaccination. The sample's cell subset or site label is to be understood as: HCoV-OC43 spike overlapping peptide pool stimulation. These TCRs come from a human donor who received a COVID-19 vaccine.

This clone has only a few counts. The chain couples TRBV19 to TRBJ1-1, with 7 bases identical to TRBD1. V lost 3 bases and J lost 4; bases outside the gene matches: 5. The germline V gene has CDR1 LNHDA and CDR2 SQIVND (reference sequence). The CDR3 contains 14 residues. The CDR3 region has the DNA TGTGCCAGTAGTATTACAGGGGAACGCACTGAAGCTTTCTTT. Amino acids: CASSITGERTEAFF.

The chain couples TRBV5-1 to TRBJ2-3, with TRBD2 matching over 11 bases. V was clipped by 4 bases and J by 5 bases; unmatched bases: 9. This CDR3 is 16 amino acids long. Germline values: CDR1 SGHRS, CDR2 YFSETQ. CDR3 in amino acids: CASSNTLAGGVDTQYF. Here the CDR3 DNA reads TGCGCCAGCAGCAACACCCTAGCGGGGGGTGTAGATACGCAGTATTTT.

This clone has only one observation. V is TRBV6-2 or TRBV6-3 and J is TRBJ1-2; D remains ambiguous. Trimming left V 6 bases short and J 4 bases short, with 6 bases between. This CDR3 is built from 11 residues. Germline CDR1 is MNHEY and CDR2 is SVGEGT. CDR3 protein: CASSRRYGYTF. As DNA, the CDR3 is TGTGCCAGCAGCCGACGCTATGGCTACACCTTC.

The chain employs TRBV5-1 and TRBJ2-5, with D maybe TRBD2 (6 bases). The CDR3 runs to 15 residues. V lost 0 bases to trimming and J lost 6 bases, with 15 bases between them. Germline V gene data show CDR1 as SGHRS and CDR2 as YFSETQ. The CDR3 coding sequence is TGCGCCAGCAGCTTGGAAACCGCGGGGATGAAGACCCAGTACTTC. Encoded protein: CASSLETAGMKTQYF. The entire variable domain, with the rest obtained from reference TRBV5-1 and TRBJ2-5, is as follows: KAGVTQTPRYLIKTRGQQVTLSCSPISGHRSVSWYQQTPGQGLQFLFEYFSETQRNKGNFPGRFSGRQFSNSRSEMNVSTLELGDSALYLCASSLETAGMKTQYFGPGTRLLVL.

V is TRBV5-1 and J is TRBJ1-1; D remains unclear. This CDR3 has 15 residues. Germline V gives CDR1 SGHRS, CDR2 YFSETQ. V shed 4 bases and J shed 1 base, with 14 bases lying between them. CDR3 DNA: TGCGCCAGCAGCATCAGCGTCCTGACGAACACTGAAGCTTTCTTT. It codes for CASSISVLTNTEAFF.

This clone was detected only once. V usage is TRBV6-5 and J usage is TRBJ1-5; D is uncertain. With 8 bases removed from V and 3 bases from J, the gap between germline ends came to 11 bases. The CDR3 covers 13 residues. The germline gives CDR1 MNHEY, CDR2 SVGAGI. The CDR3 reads CASRPDANQPQHF. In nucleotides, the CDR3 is TGTGCCAGCCGTCCGGATGCCAATCAGCCCCAGCATTTT.

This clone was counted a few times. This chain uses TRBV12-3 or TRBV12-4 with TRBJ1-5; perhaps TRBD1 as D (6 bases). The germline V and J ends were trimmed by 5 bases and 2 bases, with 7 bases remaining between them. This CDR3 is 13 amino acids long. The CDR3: CASSRTGNQPQHF. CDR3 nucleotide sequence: TGTGCCAGCAGTCGGACAGGCAATCAGCCCCAGCATTTT.

CDR3 nucleotide sequence: TGCAGCGTTGTAGGGGACAGGGGACCAGATACGCAGTATTTT. This translates into CSVVGDRGPDTQYF. The rearrangement uses TRBV29-1 and TRBJ2-3; the match to TRBD1 covers 10 bases. There are 14 residues in the CDR3. Trimming at V came to 4 bases and at J to 4 bases, leaving 5 bases not matched to a gene. Germline V CDR1 and CDR2: SQVTM, ANQGSEA.

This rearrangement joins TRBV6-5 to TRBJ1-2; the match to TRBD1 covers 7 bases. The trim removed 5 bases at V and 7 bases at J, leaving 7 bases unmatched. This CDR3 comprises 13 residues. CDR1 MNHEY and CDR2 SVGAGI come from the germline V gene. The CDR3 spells CASSKPRTGGYTF. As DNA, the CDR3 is TGTGCCAGCAGTAAACCCCGGACAGGTGGCTACACCTTC.

The CDR3 coding sequence is TGTGCCAGCAGCTACGACAGTTCCTACAATGAGCAGTTCTTC. This codes for CASSYDSSYNEQFF. V usage is TRBV5-4 and J usage is TRBJ2-1, with D perhaps TRBD1 (5 bases). Germline CDR1 and CDR2: SGHNT and YYREEE (reference sequence). There are 14 residues in the CDR3. Trimming left V 3 bases short and J 1 base short, with 8 bases between.

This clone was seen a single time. This CDR3 is CAISELQNNSPLHF. The CDR3 DNA follows: TGTGCCATCAGTGAGTTACAGAATAATTCACCCCTCCACTTT. V and J are TRBV10-3 and TRBJ1-6; D is undetermined. V lost 1 base to trimming and J lost 5 bases, with 6 bases between them. Germline V gene sequence: CDR1 ENHRY, CDR2 SYGVKD. CDR3 length equals 14 residues.

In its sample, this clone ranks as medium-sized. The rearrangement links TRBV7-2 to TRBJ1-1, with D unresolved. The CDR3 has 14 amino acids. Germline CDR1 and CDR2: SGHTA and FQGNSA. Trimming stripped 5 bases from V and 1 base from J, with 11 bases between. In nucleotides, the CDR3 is TGTGCCAGCAGCGGATTACCCTGGAACACTGAAGCTTTCTTT. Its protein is CASSGLPWNTEAFF.

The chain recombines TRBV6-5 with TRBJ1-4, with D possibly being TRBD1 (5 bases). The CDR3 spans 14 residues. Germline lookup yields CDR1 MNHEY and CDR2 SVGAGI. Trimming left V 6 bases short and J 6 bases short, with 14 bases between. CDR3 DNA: TGTGCCAGCAGCCTTCGCCGGGACGATGAAAAACTGTTTTTT. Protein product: CASSLRRDDEKLFF.

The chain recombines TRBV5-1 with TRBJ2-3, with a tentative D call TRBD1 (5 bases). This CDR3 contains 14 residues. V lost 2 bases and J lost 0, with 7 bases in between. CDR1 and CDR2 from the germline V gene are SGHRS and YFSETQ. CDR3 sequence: CASSLGASTDTQYF. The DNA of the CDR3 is TGCGCCAGCAGCTTAGGGGCTAGCACAGATACGCAGTATTTT.

The CDR3 DNA is TGTGCCAGCAGCAATACAGGGGGCTCTGGCTACACCTTC. Translating it yields CASSNTGGSGYTF. The J gene is TRBJ1-2, the V gene TRBV5-4; TRBD1 aligns across 9 bases. Germline V gene sequence: CDR1 SGHNT, CDR2 YYREEE (reference sequence). Trimming removed 4 bases from V and 7 bases from J; junction bases left unmatched: 5. The CDR3 totals 13 residues.

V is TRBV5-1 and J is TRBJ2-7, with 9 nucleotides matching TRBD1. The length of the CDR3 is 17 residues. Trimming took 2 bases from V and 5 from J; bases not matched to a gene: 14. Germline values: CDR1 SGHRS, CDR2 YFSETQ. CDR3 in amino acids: CASSFVATGGSIHEQYV. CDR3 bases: TGCGCCAGCAGCTTTGTCGCTACAGGGGGCTCCATCCACGAGCAGTACGTC.

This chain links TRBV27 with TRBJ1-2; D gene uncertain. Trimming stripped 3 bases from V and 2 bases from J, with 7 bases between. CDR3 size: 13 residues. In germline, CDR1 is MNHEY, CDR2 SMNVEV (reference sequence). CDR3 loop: CASSLNANYGYTF. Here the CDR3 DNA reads TGTGCCAGCAGTTTGAACGCGAACTATGGCTACACCTTC.

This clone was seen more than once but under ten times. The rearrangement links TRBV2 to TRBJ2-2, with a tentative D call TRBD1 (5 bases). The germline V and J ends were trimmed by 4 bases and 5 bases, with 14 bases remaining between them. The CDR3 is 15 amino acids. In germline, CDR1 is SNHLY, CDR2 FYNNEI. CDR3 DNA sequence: TGTGCCAGCAGTGTGGCAGGGAAGGGAACCGGGGAGCTGTTTTTT. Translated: CASSVAGKGTGELFF. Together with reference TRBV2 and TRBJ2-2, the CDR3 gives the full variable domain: EPEVTQTPSHQVTQMGQEVILRCVPISNHLYFYWYRQILGQKVEFLVSFYNNEISEKSEIFDDQFSVERPDGSNFTLKIRSTKLEDSAMYFCASSVAGKGTGELFFGEGSRLTVL.

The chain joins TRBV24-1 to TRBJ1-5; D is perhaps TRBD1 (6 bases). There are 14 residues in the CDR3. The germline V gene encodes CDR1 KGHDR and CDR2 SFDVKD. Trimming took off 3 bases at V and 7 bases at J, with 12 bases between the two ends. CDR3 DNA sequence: TGTGCCACCAGTGATAACAGGGTCGGGCAGCCCCAGCATTTT. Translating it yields CATSDNRVGQPQHF.

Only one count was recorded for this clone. The CDR3 sequence is CASSSGTLASGELFF. The CDR3 nucleotides are TGTGCCAGCAGCTCCGGGACTCTGGCTTCCGGGGAGCTGTTTTTT. The genes are TRBV7-2 and TRBJ2-2; possible D gene TRBD2, 6 bases. The V end was cut by 4 bases, the J end by 6 bases, with 15 bases between. Germline V CDR1 and CDR2: SGHTA, FQGNSA. This CDR3 region has 15 residues.

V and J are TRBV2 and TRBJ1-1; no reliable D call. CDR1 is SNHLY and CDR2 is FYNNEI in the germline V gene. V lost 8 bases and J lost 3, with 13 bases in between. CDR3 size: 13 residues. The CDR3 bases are TGTGCCAGCCGTCGGACGGGATACACTGAAGCTTTCTTT. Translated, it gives CASRRTGYTEAFF.

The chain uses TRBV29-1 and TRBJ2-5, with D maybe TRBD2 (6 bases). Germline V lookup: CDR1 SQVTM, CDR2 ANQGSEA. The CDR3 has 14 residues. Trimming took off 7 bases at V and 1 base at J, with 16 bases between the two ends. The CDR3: CSAKERLVQETQYF. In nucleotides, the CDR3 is TGCAGCGCCAAAGAAAGACTAGTCCAAGAGACCCAGTACTTC.

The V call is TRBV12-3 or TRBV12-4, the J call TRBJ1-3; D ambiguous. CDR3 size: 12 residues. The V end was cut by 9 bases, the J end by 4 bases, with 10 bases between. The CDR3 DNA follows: TGTGCCAGTCTCACCCGGGGAAACACCATATATTTT. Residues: CASLTRGNTIYF.

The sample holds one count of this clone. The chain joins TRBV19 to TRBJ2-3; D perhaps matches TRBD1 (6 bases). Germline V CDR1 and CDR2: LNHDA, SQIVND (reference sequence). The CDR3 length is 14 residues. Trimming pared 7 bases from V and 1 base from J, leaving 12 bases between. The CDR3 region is CASKTGFRTDTQYF. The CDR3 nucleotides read TGTGCCAGTAAGACAGGTTTCCGCACAGATACGCAGTATTTT.

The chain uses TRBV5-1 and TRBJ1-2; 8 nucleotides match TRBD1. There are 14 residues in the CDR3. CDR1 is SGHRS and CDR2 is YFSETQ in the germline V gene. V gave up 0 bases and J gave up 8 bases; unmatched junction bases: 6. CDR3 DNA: TGCGCCAGCAGCTTGGAATGGACAGGGAGAGGCTACACCTTC. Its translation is CASSLEWTGRGYTF.

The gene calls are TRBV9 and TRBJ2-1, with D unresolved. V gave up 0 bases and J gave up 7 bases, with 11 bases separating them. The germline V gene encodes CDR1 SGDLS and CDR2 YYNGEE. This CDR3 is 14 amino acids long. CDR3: CASSVVGLGNEQFF. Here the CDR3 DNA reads TGTGCCAGCAGCGTAGTGGGCCTAGGGAATGAGCAGTTCTTC.

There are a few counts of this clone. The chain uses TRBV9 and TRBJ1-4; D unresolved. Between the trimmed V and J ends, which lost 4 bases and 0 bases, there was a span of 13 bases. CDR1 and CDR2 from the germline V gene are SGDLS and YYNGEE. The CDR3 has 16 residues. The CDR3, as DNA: TGTGCCAGCAGCCCAGGTTGGGGAGCAACTAATGAAAAACTGTTTTTT. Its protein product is CASSPGWGATNEKLFF.